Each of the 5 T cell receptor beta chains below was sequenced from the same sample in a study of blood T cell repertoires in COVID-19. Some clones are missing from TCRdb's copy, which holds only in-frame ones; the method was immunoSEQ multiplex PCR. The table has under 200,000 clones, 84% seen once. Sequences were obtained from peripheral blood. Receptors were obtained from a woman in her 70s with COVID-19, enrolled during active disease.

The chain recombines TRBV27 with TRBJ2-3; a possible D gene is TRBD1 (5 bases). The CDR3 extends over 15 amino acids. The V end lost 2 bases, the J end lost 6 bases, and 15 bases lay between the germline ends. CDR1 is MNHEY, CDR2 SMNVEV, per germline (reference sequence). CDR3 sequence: CASSLQQVLGDTQYF. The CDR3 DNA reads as TGTGCCAGCAGTTTACAACAGGTTCTCGGGGATACGCAGTATTTT.

The CDR3 region has the DNA TGTGCCTGGAGTAGCGCTAGCGGGAGGGCGTGGTACTTC. Translation: CAWSSASGRAWYF. This sequence joins TRBV30 and TRBJ2-7; 12 bases line up with TRBD2. Germline V gene sequence: CDR1 GTSNPN, CDR2 SVGIG (reference sequence). V shed 2 bases and J 12 bases; nucleotides not matched to a gene: 8. This CDR3 comprises 13 residues.

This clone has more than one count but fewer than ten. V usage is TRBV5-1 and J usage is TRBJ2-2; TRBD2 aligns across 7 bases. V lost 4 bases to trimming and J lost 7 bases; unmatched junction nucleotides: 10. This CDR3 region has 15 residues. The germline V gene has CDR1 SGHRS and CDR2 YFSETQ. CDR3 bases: TGCGCCAGCAGCCCGGAGCCGGGACTACTCGGGGAGCTGTTTTTT. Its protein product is CASSPEPGLLGELFF.

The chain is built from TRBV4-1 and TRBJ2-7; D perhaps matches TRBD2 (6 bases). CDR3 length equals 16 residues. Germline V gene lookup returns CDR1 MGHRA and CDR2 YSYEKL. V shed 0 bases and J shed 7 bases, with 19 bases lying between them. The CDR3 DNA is TGCGCCAGCAGCCAAGAAGGAGGGCTAGCGAGAGGGGAGCAGTACTTC. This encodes CASSQEGGLARGEQYF.

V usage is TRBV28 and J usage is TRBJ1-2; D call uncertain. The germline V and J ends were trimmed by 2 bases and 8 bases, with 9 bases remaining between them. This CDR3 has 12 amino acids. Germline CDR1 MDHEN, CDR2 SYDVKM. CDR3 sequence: CASSLQTGGYTF. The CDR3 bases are TGTGCCAGCAGTTTACAAACGGGAGGCTACACCTTC.